This TCR beta chain was found in a study of cytotoxic CD8 clonotypes in ibrutinib-treated CLL. Profiled with immunoSEQ multiplex PCR; TCRdb holds only in-frame clones, not every one. Among about 160,000 clones listed, 81% were seen once. This clone appeared a single time. This clonotype was obtained from a human donor with chronic lymphocytic leukemia. The starting material was PBMCs, obtained after 12 months of ibrutinib treatment.

This chain's CDR3 is CASSRESGTSYEQYF. In DNA form, the CDR3 reads TGCGCCAGCAGCCGAGAATCCGGGACCAGCTACGAGCAGTACTTC. The rearrangement links TRBV5-1 to TRBJ2-7; D could derive from TRBD1 or TRBD2 (5 bases each). The CDR3 length is 15 residues. CDR1 and CDR2 from the germline V gene are SGHRS and YFSETQ. Trimming shortened V by 4 bases and J by 3 bases, and 17 bases separated the two germline ends.